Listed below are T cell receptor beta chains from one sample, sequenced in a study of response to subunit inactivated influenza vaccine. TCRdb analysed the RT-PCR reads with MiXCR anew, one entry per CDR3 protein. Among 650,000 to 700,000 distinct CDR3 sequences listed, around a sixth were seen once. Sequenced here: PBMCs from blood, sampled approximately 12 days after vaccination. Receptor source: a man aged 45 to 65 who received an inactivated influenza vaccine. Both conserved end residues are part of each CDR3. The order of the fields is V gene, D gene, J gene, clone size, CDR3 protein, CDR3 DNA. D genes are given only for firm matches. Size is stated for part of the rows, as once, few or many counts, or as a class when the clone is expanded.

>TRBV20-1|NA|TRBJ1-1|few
CSARARPYTEAFF
TGCAGTGCTAGAGCCAGACCCTACACTGAAGCTTTCTTT
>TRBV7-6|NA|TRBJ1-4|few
CASSLAQGVTEKLFF
TGTGCCAGCAGCCTAGCACAGGGTGTCACTGAAAAACTGTTTTTT
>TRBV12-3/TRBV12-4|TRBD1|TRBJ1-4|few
CASSPTGGGDEKLFF
TGTGCCAGCAGTCCGACAGGGGGCGGGGATGAAAAACTGTTTTTT
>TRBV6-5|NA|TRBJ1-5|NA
CASSYSSGSNQPQHF
TGTGCCAGCAGTTACTCGAGCGGAAGCAATCAGCCCCAGCATTTT
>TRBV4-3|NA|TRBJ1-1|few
CASSQDSRNTEAFF
TGCGCCAGCAGCCAAGATTCAAGAAACACTGAAGCTTTCTTT
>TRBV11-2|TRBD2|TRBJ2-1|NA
CASSFPAAGTSGNSYNEQFF
TGTGCCAGCAGCTTTCCCGCCGCTGGGACTAGCGGAAACTCCTACAATGAGCAGTTCTTC
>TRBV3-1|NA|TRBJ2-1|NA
CASSPHDTDNYNEQFF
TGTGCCAGCAGCCCGCACGACACAGACAACTACAATGAGCAGTTCTTC
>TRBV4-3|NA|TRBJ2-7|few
CASSQDRGFGSYEQYF
TGCGCCAGCAGCCAAGATCGGGGGTTTGGGTCCTACGAGCAGTACTTC
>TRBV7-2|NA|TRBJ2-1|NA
CASSSHGAEQFF
TGTGCCAGCAGCTCACACGGGGCAGAGCAGTTCTTC
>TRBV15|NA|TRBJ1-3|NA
CATSRFSEISSGNTIYF
TGTGCCACCAGCAGGTTCTCGGAGATAAGCTCTGGAAACACCATATATTTT
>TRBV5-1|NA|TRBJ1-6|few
CASSWTENSPLHF
TGCGCCAGCAGCTGGACAGAGAATTCACCCCTCCACTTT
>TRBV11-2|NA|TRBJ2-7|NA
CASSHGTPTYEQYF
TGTGCCAGCAGCCACGGGACGCCTACCTACGAGCAGTACTTC
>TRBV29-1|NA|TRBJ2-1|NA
CSVDRGTAINNEQFF
TGCAGCGTTGATCGGGGGACAGCCATAAACAATGAGCAGTTCTTC
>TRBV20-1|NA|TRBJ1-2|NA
CSARQGRQVGYTF
TGCAGTGCTAGACAGGGAAGGCAAGTCGGCTACACCTTC
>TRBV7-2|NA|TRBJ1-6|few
CASSLGDTYSPLHF
TGTGCCAGCAGCTTAGGGGACACATATTCACCCCTCCACTTT
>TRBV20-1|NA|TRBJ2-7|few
CSAGVTGSYEQYF
TGCAGTGCTGGAGTAACAGGGTCCTACGAGCAGTACTTC
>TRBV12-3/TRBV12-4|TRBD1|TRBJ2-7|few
CASSETGGVYEQYF
TGTGCCAGCAGTGAAACAGGGGGCGTCTACGAGCAGTACTTC
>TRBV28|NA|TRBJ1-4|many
CASSFGWQGATNEKLFF
TGTGCCAGCAGTTTTGGGTGGCAGGGAGCAACTAATGAAAAACTGTTTTTT
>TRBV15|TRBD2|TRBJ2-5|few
CATSEGLAGAQETQYF
TGTGCCACCAGCGAGGGGTTAGCGGGAGCCCAAGAGACCCAGTACTTC
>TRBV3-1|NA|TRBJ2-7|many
CASSQFEGYEQYF
TGTGCCAGCAGCCAATTCGAGGGCTACGAGCAGTACTTC
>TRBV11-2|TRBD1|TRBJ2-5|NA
CASSSNRGFGTQYF
TGTGCCAGCAGCTCAAACAGGGGCTTTGGGACCCAGTACTTC
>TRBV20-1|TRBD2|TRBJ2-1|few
CSASLSTSENEQFF
TGCAGTGCTAGCCTTTCGACTAGCGAAAATGAGCAGTTCTTC
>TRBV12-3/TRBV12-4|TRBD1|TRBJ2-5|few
CASRQGTGSKETQYF
TGTGCCAGCCGCCAGGGGACAGGGTCTAAAGAGACCCAGTACTTC
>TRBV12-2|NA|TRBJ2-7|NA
CASRPGGLGSLHEQYF
TGTGCAAGTCGCCCCGGGGGACTGGGGAGCCTCCACGAGCAGTACTTC
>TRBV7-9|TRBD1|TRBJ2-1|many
CASSTRQGERDEQFF
TGTGCCAGCAGCACTCGACAGGGGGAGAGGGATGAGCAGTTCTTC
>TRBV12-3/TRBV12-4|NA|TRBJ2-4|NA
CASSFRVSKNIQYF
TGTGCCAGCAGTTTTCGCGTAAGCAAAAACATTCAGTACTTC
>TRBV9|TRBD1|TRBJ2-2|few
CASSVGQGMTGELFF
TGTGCCAGCAGCGTGGGACAGGGGATGACCGGGGAGCTGTTTTTT
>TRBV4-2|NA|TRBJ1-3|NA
CASSQDLRARAGNTIYF
TGTGCCAGCAGCCAAGATCTAAGGGCCAGGGCTGGAAACACCATATATTTT
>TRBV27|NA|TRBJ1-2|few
CASSRGDGRNYGYTF
TGTGCCAGCAGTCGGGGGGACGGACGAAACTATGGCTACACCTTC
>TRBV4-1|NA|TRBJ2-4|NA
CASSQDPSPLRVAKNIQYF
TGCGCCAGCAGCCAAGATCCCTCCCCTTTAAGGGTAGCCAAAAACATTCAGTACTTC
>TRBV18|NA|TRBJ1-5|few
CASSPPSRAGQPQHF
TGTGCCAGCTCACCACCATCCAGGGCCGGTCAGCCCCAGCATTTT
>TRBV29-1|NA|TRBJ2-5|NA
CSVDLGAETQYF
TGCAGCGTTGACTTAGGGGCAGAGACCCAGTACTTC
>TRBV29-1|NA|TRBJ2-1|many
CSKIAGTYNEQFF
TGCAGCAAGATCGCGGGAACCTACAATGAGCAGTTCTTC
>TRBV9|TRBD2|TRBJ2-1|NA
CASSASGSSNNEQFF
TGTGCCAGCAGCGCTAGCGGGAGCTCCAACAATGAGCAGTTCTTC
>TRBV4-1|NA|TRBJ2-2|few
CASSPLARQRTGELFF
TGCGCCAGCAGCCCGTTAGCGCGGCAGCGTACCGGGGAGCTGTTTTTT
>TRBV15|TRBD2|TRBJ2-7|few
CATSRLAGVYEQYF
TGTGCCACCAGCAGACTAGCGGGAGTCTACGAGCAGTACTTC
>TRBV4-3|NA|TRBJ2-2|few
CASSQEVAVNTGELFF
TGCGCCAGCAGCCAAGAAGTCGCGGTGAACACCGGGGAGCTGTTTTTT
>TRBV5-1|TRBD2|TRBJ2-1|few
CASSLVGGDPSNEQFF
TGCGCCAGCAGCTTGGTGGGGGGGGACCCCTCCAATGAGCAGTTCTTC
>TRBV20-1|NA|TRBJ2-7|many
CSARPYREITEQYF
TGCAGTGCTAGACCTTACAGGGAAATCACCGAGCAGTACTTC
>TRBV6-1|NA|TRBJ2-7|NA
CASGTSTYEQYF
TGTGCCAGCGGGACGTCCACCTACGAGCAGTACTTC
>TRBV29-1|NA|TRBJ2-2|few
CSAVSPGNTGELFF
TGCAGCGCTGTCTCCCCAGGAAACACCGGGGAGCTGTTTTTT
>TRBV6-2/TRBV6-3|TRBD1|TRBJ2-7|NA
CASSKRDRPPYEQYF
TGTGCCAGCAGTAAACGGGACAGGCCCCCCTACGAGCAGTACTTC
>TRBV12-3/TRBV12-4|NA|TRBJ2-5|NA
CASTRGPRETQYF
TGTGCCAGCACTCGGGGTCCCCGGGAGACCCAGTACTTC
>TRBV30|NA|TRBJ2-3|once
CAWSDISQFTDTQYF
TGTGCCTGGAGTGATATCAGCCAGTTCACAGATACGCAGTATTTT
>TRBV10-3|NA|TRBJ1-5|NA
CAISESVLGNQPQHF
TGTGCCATCAGTGAGTCGGTGTTGGGCAATCAGCCCCAGCATTTT